A single sample gave rise to the 27 T cell receptor beta chains below, sequenced in a study of blood T cell repertoires in COVID-19. TCRdb's copy holds only in-frame clones and misses some; the assay was immunoSEQ multiplex PCR. The sample lists 220,000 or so clones; about four fifths were seen once. The sequenced material came from peripheral blood. These receptors were collected from a woman aged 60-70 years with acute or convalescent COVID-19.

The rearrangement links TRBV7-7 to TRBJ2-1, with D possibly matching TRBD1 (7 bases). The germline V and J ends were trimmed by 5 bases and 2 bases, with 10 bases remaining between them. The V gene's germline CDR1 is SSHAT and CDR2 FNYEAQ (reference sequence). This CDR3 has 14 residues. The CDR3 loop is CASSRGTAYNEQFF. The CDR3 nucleotides read TGTGCCAGCAGCCGCGGGACAGCCTACAATGAGCAGTTCTTC. Filled out from reference TRBV7-7 and TRBJ2-1, the complete variable domain reads GAGVSQSPRYKVTKRGQDVTLRCDPISSHATLYWYQQALGQGPEFLTYFNYEAQPDKSGLPSDRFSAERPEGSISTLTIQRTEQRDSAMYRCASSRGTAYNEQFFGPGTRLTVL.

The rearrangement uses TRBV21-1 and TRBJ2-7; the D segment call TRBD1 is taken from the table without a DNA check. TRBV21-1 is shown as a pseudogene. The length of the CDR3 is 16 residues. The CDR3 loop reads CASSKALKGIAYEQYF. The CDR3 bases are TGTGCCAGCAGCAAAGCTCTGAAGGGGATAGCCTACGAGCAGTACTTC.

The chain carries TRBV18 and TRBJ1-1; D is ambiguous. The germline gives CDR1 KGHSH, CDR2 LQKENI. This CDR3 is built from 14 residues. Deletions cut 3 bases from V and 1 base from J, with 9 bases between. The CDR3 sequence: CASSPLGKNTEAFF. The CDR3 coding sequence is TGTGCCAGCTCACCTCTAGGCAAGAACACTGAAGCTTTCTTT.

V usage is TRBV7-9 and J usage is TRBJ1-1; tentatively, D is TRBD1 (5 bases). CDR1 is SEHNR and CDR2 is FQNEAQ in the germline V gene (reference sequence). There are 12 residues in the CDR3. Trimming left V 2 bases short and J 8 bases short, with 9 bases between. The CDR3 DNA is TGTGCCAGCAGCTTATCAGGGATCGAAGCTTTCTTT. This gives the protein CASSLSGIEAFF.

The V call is TRBV6-5, the J call TRBJ2-3; unclear D gene. Germline loops: CDR1 MNHEY, CDR2 SVGAGI. This CDR3 is 14 amino acids long. Trimming took off 6 bases at V and 4 bases at J, with 14 bases between the two ends. The CDR3: CASSGRKSSDTQYF. CDR3 nucleotide sequence: TGTGCCAGCAGCGGTAGAAAGAGCTCAGATACGCAGTATTTT.

The sample holds one count of this clone. This sequence joins TRBV11-2 and TRBJ2-2; TRBD1 matches 9 bases. CDR1 is SGHAT and CDR2 is FQNNGV in the germline V gene. The trim removed 4 bases at V and 5 bases at J, leaving 14 bases unmatched. This CDR3 region has 18 residues. CDR3 in amino acids: CASSSKLRGQGRTGELFF. For the CDR3, the DNA is TGTGCCAGCAGCTCGAAACTCCGCGGACAGGGGAGGACCGGGGAGCTGTTTTTT.

This clone has a handful of counts. The CDR3, as DNA: TGTGCCAGCAGCCTCGGTCCGGGTAACACCATATATTTT. Its translation is CASSLGPGNTIYF. V gene TRBV3-1 (or the pseudogene TRBV3-2) combines with J gene TRBJ1-3; D remains unclear. Germline lookup yields CDR1 LGHDT and CDR2 YNNKEL (reference sequence). V lost 4 bases and J 7 bases, leaving 11 bases between the germline ends. This CDR3 spans 13 amino acids.

The genes are TRBV6-5 and TRBJ1-6; 8 nucleotides agree with TRBD1. V shed 5 bases and J 7 bases; nucleotides not matched to a gene: 4. The CDR3 contains 14 residues. The germline CDR1 and CDR2 sequences are MNHEY and SVGAGI. In DNA form, the CDR3 reads TGTGCCAGCAGTACGACAGGGGAGAATTCACCCCTCCACTTT. This codes for CASSTTGENSPLHF.

This chain connects TRBV7-9 to TRBJ2-1, with D unresolved. This CDR3 comprises 11 residues. The germline gives CDR1 SEHNR, CDR2 FQNEAQ (reference sequence). Trimming removed 5 bases from V and 8 bases from J, with 7 bases in between. The CDR3 region has the DNA TGTGCCAGCAGCGAGAACTATGAGCAGTTCTTC. As protein: CASSENYEQFF. The whole variable domain, filled in from reference TRBV7-9 and TRBJ2-1, reads DTGVSQNPRHKITKRGQNVTFRCDPISEHNRLYWYRQTLGQGPEFLTYFQNEAQLEKSRLLSDRFSAERPKGSFSTLEIQRTEQGDSAMYLCASSENYEQFFGPGTRLTVL.

V and J are TRBV19 and TRBJ1-2; TRBD1 agrees at 7 bases. V dropped 7 bases and J dropped 0; count of bases not matched to a gene: 8. The CDR3 is 15 amino acids. Germline assignment: CDR1 LNHDA and CDR2 SQIVND (reference sequence). The CDR3 protein is CASTLGGNSNYGYTF. DNA for the CDR3: TGTGCCAGTACCCTAGGGGGCAACTCTAACTATGGCTACACCTTC.

The rearrangement uses TRBV4-1 and TRBJ2-5, with 7 bases lining up with TRBD2. V lost 4 bases and J lost 0; bases outside the gene matches: 5. Germline CDR1 is MGHRA and CDR2 is YSYEKL. The CDR3 has 15 amino acids. CDR3 coding DNA: TGCGCCAGCAGCCGAGGCGGGGGTTACCAAGAGACCCAGTACTTC. Amino acids: CASSRGGGYQETQYF.

In nucleotides, the CDR3 is TGTGCCAGCAGCCAAGATAGGTGGGGACTAGCCCACAATGAGCAGTTCTTC. This gives the protein CASSQDRWGLAHNEQFF. V usage is TRBV14 and J usage is TRBJ2-1, with 9 bases fitting TRBD2. CDR3 size: 17 residues. V shed 0 bases, J shed 5 bases, and the junction held 8 bases outside the gene matches. Germline CDR1 reads SGHDN; CDR2 reads FVKESK.

The chain combines TRBV7-2 with TRBJ2-1; 9 bases map to TRBD1. CDR1 and CDR2 from the germline V gene are SGHTA and FQGNSA. The CDR3 has 16 residues. V trimming: 3 bases; J trimming: 7 bases; junction bases outside the gene matches: 10. The CDR3 here is CASSFPGTGSRNEQFF. In nucleotides, the CDR3 is TGTGCCAGCAGCTTCCCCGGGACAGGGTCTCGGAATGAGCAGTTCTTC. Based on the CDR3 plus reference TRBV7-2 and TRBJ2-1, the full variable domain is GAGVSQSPSNKVTEKGKDVELRCDPISGHTALYWYRQSLGQGLEFLIYFQGNSAPDKSGLPSDRFSAERTGGSVSTLTIQRTQQEDSAVYLCASSFPGTGSRNEQFFGPGTRLTVL.

The CDR3 protein is CASSQEQTGRTEAFF. In nucleotides, the CDR3 is TGTGCCAGCAGCCAAGAACAAACGGGTAGGACTGAAGCTTTCTTT. The rearrangement links TRBV3-1 (or the pseudogene TRBV3-2) to TRBJ1-1; no reliable D call. The CDR3 length is 15 residues. Trimming stripped 0 bases from V and 5 bases from J, with 13 bases between. Germline CDR1 reads LGHDT; CDR2 reads YNNKEL (reference sequence).

The rearrangement joins TRBV20-1 to TRBJ1-6; 9 bases are shared with TRBD1. J lost 7 bases, V lost 3 bases, and 4 bases had no gene match. The V gene's germline CDR1 is DFQATT and CDR2 SNEGSKA (reference sequence). This CDR3 spans 14 amino acids. CDR3 region: CSASVGQGNSPLHF. DNA of the CDR3: TGCAGTGCTAGTGTAGGACAGGGGAATTCACCCCTCCACTTT.

The chain employs TRBV12-3 or TRBV12-4 and TRBJ1-2, with D hard to call. V was shortened by 4 bases and J by 8 bases, with 11 bases between the two germline ends. The CDR3 contains 12 residues. CDR3 region: CASSWSGGGYTF. CDR3 coding DNA: TGTGCCAGCAGTTGGTCAGGAGGAGGCTACACCTTC.

The rearrangement uses TRBV2 and TRBJ1-2; 8 bases match TRBD1. The length of the CDR3 is 16 residues. J was trimmed by 4 bases and V by 5 bases; bases with no gene match: 12. Germline V gives CDR1 SNHLY, CDR2 FYNNEI. The CDR3 sequence is CASSTNTKDRAYGYTF. In nucleotides, the CDR3 is TGTGCCAGCAGTACAAATACTAAGGACAGGGCCTATGGCTACACCTTC.

This chain joins TRBV12-3 or TRBV12-4 and TRBJ2-5, with 7 positions matching TRBD2. The CDR3 extends over 13 amino acids. The J segment lost 5 bases and the V segment lost 6 bases, leaving 6 bases of the junction unmatched. Here the CDR3 reads CASRERGVETQYF. DNA for the CDR3: TGTGCCAGCAGGGAGCGGGGCGTCGAGACCCAGTACTTC.

This chain uses TRBV9 with TRBJ1-1; 8 bases are a match to TRBD1. The germline V gene encodes CDR1 SGDLS and CDR2 YYNGEE. The junction had 10 bases not matched to a gene; V was cut back by 3 bases and J by 6 bases. This CDR3 has 15 residues. The CDR3 bases are TGTGCCAGCAGCGGTCAGGGGGCGGGAAACTCTGAAGCTTTCTTT. It encodes CASSGQGAGNSEAFF.

The V gene is TRBV7-9, the J gene TRBJ2-6; 7 bases align to TRBD2. Per the germline V gene, CDR1 is SEHNR and CDR2 is FQNEAQ (reference sequence). Trimming removed 5 bases from V and 2 bases from J; junction bases left unmatched: 12. The CDR3 runs to 18 residues. CDR3 region: CASSPSGGAGAGANVLTF. As DNA, the CDR3 is TGTGCCAGCAGCCCGAGTGGCGGTGCGGGGGCTGGGGCCAACGTCCTGACTTTC. Using reference TRBV7-9 and TRBJ2-6 for the parts outside the CDR3, the full variable domain is DTGVSQNPRHKITKRGQNVTFRCDPISEHNRLYWYRQTLGQGPEFLTYFQNEAQLEKSRLLSDRFSAERPKGSFSTLEIQRTEQGDSAMYLCASSPSGGAGAGANVLTFGAGSRLTVL.

This chain connects TRBV19 to TRBJ2-7; tentative D call: TRBD1 (5 bases). Between the trimmed V and J ends, which lost 3 bases and 6 bases, there was a span of 21 bases. Per germline, CDR1 LNHDA and CDR2 SQIVND (reference sequence). The CDR3 runs 16 residues. CDR3 sequence (DNA): TGTGCCAGTAGTATTTTTGCAGGGAATCCCTCTACCGAGCAGTACTTC. The encoded protein is CASSIFAGNPSTEQYF.

The chain uses TRBV5-1 and TRBJ2-1, with 8 nucleotides matching TRBD1. Germline assignment: CDR1 SGHRS and CDR2 YFSETQ. CDR3 length: 16 amino acids. Losses at the gene ends were 4 bases for V and 0 bases for J; bases not matched to a gene: 6. CDR3 sequence: CASSRQGPSSYNEQFF. The CDR3 DNA reads TGCGCCAGCAGCCGACAGGGGCCCAGCTCCTACAATGAGCAGTTCTTC.

The chain employs TRBV18 and TRBJ2-7; TRBD1 matches at 12 bases. The V and J ends lost 6 bases and 2 bases, in that order; junction bases with no gene match: 5. This CDR3 has 15 residues. CDR1 is KGHSH and CDR2 is LQKENI in the germline V gene. The CDR3 sequence is CASSQGQGATYEQYF. CDR3 sequence (DNA): TGTGCCAGCTCCCAGGGACAGGGGGCGACCTACGAGCAGTACTTC. The full variable domain, in which reference TRBV18 and TRBJ2-7 provide the parts outside the CDR3, is NAGVMQNPRHLVRRRGQEARLRCSPMKGHSHVYWYRQLPEEGLKFMVYLQKENIIDESGMPKERFSAEFPKEGPSILRIQQVVRGDSAAYFCASSQGQGATYEQYFGPGTRLTVT.

This chain joins TRBV27 and TRBJ2-1, with TRBD1 identical over 7 bases. In germline, CDR1 is MNHEY, CDR2 SMNVEV (reference sequence). V was pared by 0 bases and J by 10 bases, with 3 bases of the junction left unmatched. The CDR3 is 13 amino acids. CDR3 protein: CASSLSRGREQFF. DNA of the CDR3: TGTGCCAGCAGTTTATCTAGGGGGCGAGAGCAGTTCTTC.

This chain connects TRBV10-3 to TRBJ1-1; D is possibly TRBD1 (5 bases). The V end lost 0 bases, the J end lost 0 bases, and 11 bases lay between the germline ends. CDR1 and CDR2 (germline): ENHRY, SYGVKD. The CDR3 sequence is 16 residues long. The CDR3 DNA reads TGTGCCATCAGTGAGTCTCAGGGTTTGGTGAACACTGAAGCTTTCTTT. It codes for CAISESQGLVNTEAFF.

The chain employs TRBV6-5 and TRBJ1-1; TRBD1 might be the D (6 bases). Germline V lookup: CDR1 MNHEY, CDR2 SVGAGI. The length of the CDR3 is 16 residues. Trimming removed 0 bases at V and 4 bases at J, with 15 bases between. The CDR3 bases are TGTGCCAGCAGTTACTCGAATTTTGTCAGGGGCACTGAAGCTTTCTTT. Its protein product is CASSYSNFVRGTEAFF.

The chain couples TRBV5-6 to TRBJ2-5; D not resolved. The CDR3 consists of 15 residues. Trimming pared 0 bases from V and 2 bases from J, leaving 11 bases between. Germline V lookup: CDR1 SGHDT, CDR2 YYEEEE. In DNA form, the CDR3 reads TGTGCCAGCAGCTTGGAGCGACTTCGACAAGAGACCCAGTACTTC. Its protein product is CASSLERLRQETQYF.